This T cell receptor beta chain came from a study of shared clonotypes between healthy human individuals. The data were produced by immunoSEQ multiplex PCR, yet TCRdb's version contains in-frame clones alone and is incomplete. The table shows 550,000 to 750,000 clones, with around 90% occurring only once. Positively selected for CCR7, the CD45RO-negative cells used as naive CD8 cells excluded terminally differentiated effector memory CD45RA+ cells. Sequenced material: naive CD8+ T cells sorted from blood. This clonotype was obtained from a man in his thirties or forties in good health.

The CDR3 DNA is TGTGCCAGCAGTGACTCTCCAGGACAGGGGTTGTTTGGAGATACGCAGTATTTT. Protein sequence: CASSDSPGQGLFGDTQYF. The chain is built from TRBV25-1 and TRBJ2-3; 9 bases fit TRBD1. The CDR3 is 18 residues long. CDR1 MGHDK and CDR2 SYGVNS come from the germline V gene. V was clipped by 3 bases and J by 5 bases; unmatched bases: 15.